These 9 T cell receptor beta chains came from one sample sequenced in a study of blood T cell repertoires in COVID-19 (dated by TCRdb to 2020 to 2021). Libraries were constructed by the immunoSEQ multiplex PCR assay. Imported from immuneACCESS, the table was reduced by TCRdb to in-frame sequences with V and J called. These copies leave out some clones; in studies compared against another copy, an unresolved V gene accounts for under half, and the cause of the remainder is not known. The sample table records approximately 300,000 clones; about 90% of these occur just once. The ten largest clonotypes hold over 3.5% of the sample. Sequencing input: peripheral blood. These receptors all come from a woman aged 40 to 49 with acute or convalescent COVID-19.

A few counts support this clone. This chain joins TRBV4-2 and TRBJ1-5; the match to TRBD1 covers 8 bases. V dropped 4 bases and J dropped 7; count of bases not matched to a gene: 12. The CDR3 contains 16 residues. Germline values: CDR1 LGHNA, CDR2 YNFKEQ. CDR3 amino acids: CASSPSGTGLLQPQHF. CDR3 bases: TGTGCCAGCAGCCCCTCCGGGACAGGCCTTCTCCAGCCCCAGCATTTT.

V gene TRBV6-5 combines with J gene TRBJ1-5; weak D call: TRBD1 (5 bases). CDR1 and CDR2 from the germline V gene are MNHEY and SVGAGI. Trimming pared 7 bases from V and 5 bases from J, leaving 9 bases between. The CDR3 has 12 amino acids. The CDR3 DNA is TGTGCCAGCACCCGGGGGGATCAGCCCCAGCATTTT. Translated: CASTRGDQPQHF.

The sample holds one count of this clone. The chain joins TRBV5-1 to TRBJ2-5; TRBD2 aligns across 7 bases. CDR3 length: 13 residues. Germline V lookup: CDR1 SGHRS, CDR2 YFSETQ. V lost 2 bases, J lost 5 bases, and 3 bases stayed unmatched. CDR3 bases: TGCGCCAGCAGCTTCGGGGGGACGGAGACCCAGTACTTC. Translation gives CASSFGGTETQYF. The full variable domain, completed using reference TRBV5-1 and TRBJ2-5, is KAGVTQTPRYLIKTRGQQVTLSCSPISGHRSVSWYQQTPGQGLQFLFEYFSETQRNKGNFPGRFSGRQFSNSRSEMNVSTLELGDSALYLCASSFGGTETQYFGPGTRLLVL.

The DNA for the CDR3 is TGCGCCAGCAGCTTGGGATCGGGGACTGAAGCTTTCTTT. The encoded protein is CASSLGSGTEAFF. The V and J genes are TRBV5-1 and TRBJ1-1; D is unclear. This CDR3 has 13 residues. V was shortened by 0 bases and J by 5 bases, with 8 bases between the two germline ends. CDR1 and CDR2 from the germline V gene are SGHRS and YFSETQ.

The gene calls are TRBV18 and TRBJ1-2, with TRBD1 identical over 7 bases. With V trimmed by 0 bases and J by 12 bases, 10 bases remained unmatched. The length of the CDR3 is 14 residues. Germline-derived CDR1 and CDR2 are KGHSH and LQKENI. CDR3 nucleotide sequence: TGTGCCAGCTCACCACCCGCCAGGGGGTTTAGTCACACCTTC. Translation gives CASSPPARGFSHTF.

The CDR3 DNA reads TGTGCTAGTGGTTTCCTCCCCAGGACAGACTATGGCTACACCTTC. Its protein product is CASGFLPRTDYGYTF. The J gene is TRBJ1-2, the V gene TRBV12-5; possible D gene TRBD1, 6 bases. The germline V gene encodes CDR1 LGHNT and CDR2 FRNRAP. V was shortened by 3 bases and J by 3 bases, with 14 bases between the two germline ends. The CDR3 is made up of 15 amino acids.

V is TRBV29-1 and J is TRBJ2-1; the match to TRBD2 covers 7 bases. In germline, CDR1 is SQVTM, CDR2 ANQGSEA. The CDR3 runs 11 residues. Trimming at V came to 7 bases and at J to 8 bases, leaving 5 bases not matched to a gene. CDR3 bases: TGCAGCGCTGGACGGGGGGATGAGCAGTTCTTC. As protein: CSAGRGDEQFF.

This clone was picked up one time. This chain connects TRBV10-3 to TRBJ2-1, with 8 positions matching TRBD2. V lost 0 bases, J lost 6 bases, and 4 bases stayed unmatched. CDR1 ENHRY and CDR2 SYGVKD come from the germline V gene. The length of the CDR3 is 15 residues. The CDR3 bases are TGTGCCATCAGTGAGTCTAACAGCGGGAGCAATGAGCAGTTCTTC. This translates into CAISESNSGSNEQFF.

The J gene is TRBJ1-2, the V gene TRBV11-2, with 7 bases identical to TRBD1. Germline V gives CDR1 SGHAT, CDR2 FQNNGV. The V and J ends lost 3 bases and 2 bases, in that order; junction bases with no gene match: 15. This CDR3 region has 18 residues. CDR3 sequence (DNA): TGTGCCAGCAGCTTGGGGCGAGGGGGCAGCCGAGGCAACTATGGCTACACCTTC. Protein product: CASSLGRGGSRGNYGYTF.